One and the same sample provided the 20 T cell receptor beta chains below, sequenced in a study of blood T cell repertoires in COVID-19. Libraries were prepared by immunoSEQ multiplex PCR; TCRdb keeps only in-frame clonotypes and omits some of them. The repertoire holds over 350,000 clones, with around nine tenths as singletons. The sample consisted of PBMCs or T cells enriched from blood (not recorded which). The receptor source for this set is a woman younger than 30 who had recovered from COVID-19.

The chain employs TRBV7-9 and TRBJ1-4, with 7 bases fitting TRBD1. J lost 8 bases, V lost 2 bases, and 5 bases had no gene match. Germline loops: CDR1 SEHNR, CDR2 FQNEAQ (reference sequence). The CDR3 runs 14 residues. This CDR3 reads CASSLQGVREKLFF. The CDR3 nucleotides read TGTGCCAGCAGCTTACAGGGGGTGCGGGAAAAACTGTTTTTT. The full variable domain, rest sourced from reference TRBV7-9 and TRBJ1-4, is DTGVSQNPRHKITKRGQNVTFRCDPISEHNRLYWYRQTLGQGPEFLTYFQNEAQLEKSRLLSDRFSAERPKGSFSTLEIQRTEQGDSAMYLCASSLQGVREKLFFGSGTQLSVL.

V and J are TRBV6-5 and TRBJ1-5; no reliable D call. The ends were cut back, 0 bases at V and 5 bases at J, with 11 bases in the middle. This CDR3 has 15 residues. Germline CDR1 MNHEY, CDR2 SVGAGI. The CDR3 DNA reads as TGTGCCAGCAGTTACTCGTCCGGCGGAGATCAGCCCCAGCATTTT. Translated: CASSYSSGGDQPQHF.

In this sample, this clone turned up once. CDR3 in amino acids: CASSQAGVNTEAFF. The CDR3, as DNA: TGTGCCAGCAGCCAAGCAGGGGTGAACACTGAAGCTTTCTTT. The V gene is TRBV3-1 (or the pseudogene TRBV3-2), the J gene TRBJ1-1, with D tentatively TRBD1 (6 bases). This CDR3 has 14 residues. V was trimmed by 1 base and J by 0 bases, leaving 6 bases between them. CDR1 LGHDT and CDR2 YNNKEL come from the germline V gene (reference sequence).

This chain joins TRBV6-2 or TRBV6-3 and TRBJ1-4; the D is unclear. The V end was cut by 4 bases, the J end by 5 bases, with 5 bases between. The germline gives CDR1 MNHEY, CDR2 SVGEGT. This CDR3 has 12 amino acids. The CDR3 loop is CASSSGNEKLFF. CDR3 DNA: TGTGCCAGCAGTTCCGGGAATGAAAAACTGTTTTTT.

This chain connects TRBV30 to TRBJ2-4; D is possibly TRBD1 (5 bases). V lost 0 bases, J lost 8 bases, and 17 bases lay in between. The CDR3 spans 15 residues. In germline, CDR1 is GTSNPN, CDR2 SVGIG (reference sequence). The CDR3: CAWSVLDKGLDIQYF. The CDR3 nucleotides are TGTGCCTGGAGTGTACTCGATAAGGGGTTGGACATTCAGTACTTC.

The chain's CDR3 is CASSIAPPGSNQPQHF. CDR3 nucleotide sequence: TGTGCCAGTAGTATTGCTCCCCCGGGGAGCAATCAGCCCCAGCATTTT. This sequence joins TRBV19 and TRBJ1-5, with unresolved D. Germline loops: CDR1 LNHDA, CDR2 SQIVND (reference sequence). The CDR3 covers 16 residues. V lost 3 bases and J lost 1, with 13 bases in between. Supplemented by reference TRBV19 and TRBJ1-5, the full variable domain reads DGGITQSPKYLFRKEGQNVTLSCEQNLNHDAMYWYRQDPGQGLRLIYYSQIVNDFQKGDIAEGYSVSREKKESFPLTVTSAQKNPTAFYLCASSIAPPGSNQPQHFGDGTRLSIL.

Remarks on this clone: Compared with germline, one end of the junction differs, possibly owing to a read error. The genes are TRBV7-3 and TRBJ2-7; D remains unclear. The CDR3 length is 13 residues. The germline V gene encodes CDR1 SGHTA and CDR2 FQGTGA. The CDR3 loop reads CASSLFNSHEQYF. CDR3 in DNA: TGTGCCAGCAGCTTATTTAACTCCCACGAGCAGTACTTC.

The chain carries TRBV19 and TRBJ1-2, with D unclear. The CDR3 runs to 17 residues. From germline, CDR1 is LNHDA and CDR2 SQIVND (reference sequence). V was clipped by 8 bases and J by 4 bases, with 26 bases between them. The CDR3 coding sequence is TGTGCCAGTGCCATCACCCTCGGGTCGCCACTGTCCTATGGCTACACCTTC. It is translated as CASAITLGSPLSYGYTF.

The rearrangement uses TRBV24-1 and TRBJ2-2; weak D call: TRBD2 (5 bases). CDR3 length: 15 amino acids. Trimming pared 2 bases from V and 6 bases from J, leaving 12 bases between. CDR1 is KGHDR and CDR2 is SFDVKD in the germline V gene. The chain's CDR3 is CATSDSSRDSGELFF. The CDR3, as DNA: TGTGCCACCAGTGATTCGTCGAGGGATTCCGGGGAGCTGTTTTTT.

The V call is TRBV19, the J call TRBJ2-7, with 8 bases matching TRBD1. Germline CDR1 is LNHDA and CDR2 is SQIVND (reference sequence). CDR3 length equals 14 residues. V gave up 5 bases and J gave up 2 bases; unmatched junction bases: 5. The DNA of the CDR3 is TGTGCCAGTAGTCCCCGGACAGGGACCTACGAGCAGTACTTC. Its protein product is CASSPRTGTYEQYF.

J is TRBJ2-2 and V is TRBV2; tentative D call: TRBD1 (5 bases). The ends were cut back, 1 base at V and 10 bases at J, with 7 bases in the middle. The length of the CDR3 is 12 residues. CDR1 SNHLY and CDR2 FYNNEI come from the germline V gene. CDR3 sequence reads: CASSEEGVELFF. CDR3 nucleotides: TGTGCCAGCAGTGAAGAAGGGGTGGAGCTGTTTTTT.

The rearrangement links TRBV5-1 to TRBJ2-5; maybe TRBD2 (5 bases). There are 14 residues in the CDR3. Deletions cut 1 base from V and 1 base from J, with 8 bases between. Germline lookup yields CDR1 SGHRS and CDR2 YFSETQ. The CDR3 nucleotides read TGCGCCAGCAGCTTGTCAGGAGGCCAAGAGACCCAGTACTTC. Translation: CASSLSGGQETQYF.

The chain combines TRBV19 with TRBJ1-2; TRBD1 matches 7 bases. The CDR3 is 15 residues long. The germline V gene has CDR1 LNHDA and CDR2 SQIVND (reference sequence). V lost 5 bases, J lost 4 bases, and 10 bases stayed unmatched. CDR3 coding DNA: TGTGCCAGTAGTTGGGCAGGGGACAGTAGCTATGGCTACACCTTC. It encodes CASSWAGDSSYGYTF.

This clone has just one count. The chain carries TRBV27 and TRBJ2-7; 8 bases line up with TRBD2. CDR1 and CDR2 from the germline V gene are MNHEY and SMNVEV (reference sequence). V lost 7 bases and J lost 3; bases outside the gene matches: 5. This CDR3 spans 13 amino acids. In DNA form, the CDR3 reads TGTGCCAGCACCCCACGGGGGGGCTACGAGCAGTACTTC. Encoded protein: CASTPRGGYEQYF.

This chain connects TRBV20-1 to TRBJ1-2, with unresolved D. Trimming left V 3 bases short and J 5 bases short, with 7 bases between. The CDR3 covers 11 residues. Looked up from germline, CDR1 is DFQATT and CDR2 is SNEGSKA (reference sequence). The CDR3 loop reads CSARSLYGYTF. The CDR3 nucleotides read TGCAGTGCTAGGAGCTTATATGGCTACACCTTC.

This clone turned up a few times. This chain links TRBV3-1 (or the pseudogene TRBV3-2) with TRBJ1-1, with a possible D match to TRBD1 (6 bases). In germline, CDR1 is LGHDT, CDR2 YNNKEL (reference sequence). The CDR3 sequence is 18 residues long. The ends were cut back, 4 bases at V and 5 bases at J, with 26 bases in the middle. This CDR3 reads CASSPYRGQALMGTEAFF. The CDR3 DNA follows: TGTGCCAGCAGCCCCTATAGGGGACAAGCACTTATGGGGACTGAAGCTTTCTTT.

The chain combines TRBV7-2 with TRBJ2-5; perhaps TRBD1 as D (6 bases). The CDR3 loop spans 13 amino acids. The germline CDR1 and CDR2 sequences are SGHTA and FQGNSA. V lost 0 bases to trimming and J lost 4 bases, with 6 bases between them. The CDR3 loop reads CASSLAGGETQYF. The CDR3, as DNA: TGTGCCAGCAGCTTAGCAGGGGGAGAGACCCAGTACTTC.

This clone was seen a single time. The chain joins TRBV27 to TRBJ1-1, with 7 bases that match TRBD1. CDR1 is MNHEY, CDR2 SMNVEV, per germline (reference sequence). V was pared by 5 bases and J by 8 bases, with 11 bases of the junction left unmatched. The length of the CDR3 is 14 residues. The CDR3 DNA follows: TGTGCCAGCAGTGACGGACAGGCACGCAGGGAAGCTTTCTTT. Translation gives CASSDGQARREAFF.

The chain couples TRBV5-1 to TRBJ1-1, with 7 positions matching TRBD1. The CDR3 has 14 amino acids. V shed 5 bases and J 4 bases; nucleotides not matched to a gene: 8. Germline assignment: CDR1 SGHRS and CDR2 YFSETQ. CDR3 sequence: CASRLRGPGTEAFF. DNA for the CDR3: TGCGCCAGCAGGTTGAGGGGGCCCGGCACTGAAGCTTTCTTT.

The rearrangement links TRBV10-3 to TRBJ1-3; maybe TRBD1 (5 bases). CDR3 length equals 16 residues. The V and J ends lost 0 bases and 8 bases respectively, with 17 bases between them. Germline-derived CDR1 and CDR2 are ENHRY and SYGVKD. The CDR3 protein is CAISESGGAPRHTIYF. The CDR3 DNA reads TGTGCCATCAGTGAGTCGGGAGGGGCCCCCCGACACACCATATATTTT.